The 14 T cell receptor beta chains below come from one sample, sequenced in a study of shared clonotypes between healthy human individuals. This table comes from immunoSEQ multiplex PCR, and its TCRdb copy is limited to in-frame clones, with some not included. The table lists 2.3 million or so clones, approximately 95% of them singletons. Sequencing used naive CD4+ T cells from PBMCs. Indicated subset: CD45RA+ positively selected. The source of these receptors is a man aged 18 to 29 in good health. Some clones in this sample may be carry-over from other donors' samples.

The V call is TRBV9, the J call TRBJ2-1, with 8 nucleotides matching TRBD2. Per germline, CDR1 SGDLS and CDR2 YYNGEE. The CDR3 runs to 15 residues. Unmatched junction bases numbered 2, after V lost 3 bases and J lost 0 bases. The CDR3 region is CASSGSGDSYNEQFF. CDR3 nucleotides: TGTGCCAGCAGCGGTAGCGGGGACTCCTACAATGAGCAGTTCTTC.

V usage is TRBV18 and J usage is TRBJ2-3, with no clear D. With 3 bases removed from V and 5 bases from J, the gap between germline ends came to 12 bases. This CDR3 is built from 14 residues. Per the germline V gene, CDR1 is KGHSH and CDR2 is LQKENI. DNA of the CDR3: TGTGCCAGCTCACCCGAGTCAATTTTAGATACGCAGTATTTT. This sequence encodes CASSPESILDTQYF.

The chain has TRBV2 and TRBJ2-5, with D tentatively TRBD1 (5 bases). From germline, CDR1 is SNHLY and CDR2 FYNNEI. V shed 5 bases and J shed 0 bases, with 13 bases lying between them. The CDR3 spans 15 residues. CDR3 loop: CASSRQGGHQETQYF. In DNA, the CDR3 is TGTGCCAGCAGTCGCCAGGGCGGCCACCAAGAGACCCAGTACTTC.

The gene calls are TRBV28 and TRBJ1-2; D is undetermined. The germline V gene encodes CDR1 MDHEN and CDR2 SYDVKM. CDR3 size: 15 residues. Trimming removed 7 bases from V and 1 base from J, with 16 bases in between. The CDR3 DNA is TGTGCCAGCACCTCGGGCAGCAACTTTAACTATGGCTACACCTTC. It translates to CASTSGSNFNYGYTF.

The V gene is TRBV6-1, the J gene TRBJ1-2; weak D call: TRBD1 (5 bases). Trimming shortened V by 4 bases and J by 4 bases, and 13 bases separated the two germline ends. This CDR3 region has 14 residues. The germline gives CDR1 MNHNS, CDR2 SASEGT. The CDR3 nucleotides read TGTGCCAGCAGTGCCGTAGTAGGGGTCTATGGCTACACCTTC. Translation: CASSAVVGVYGYTF.

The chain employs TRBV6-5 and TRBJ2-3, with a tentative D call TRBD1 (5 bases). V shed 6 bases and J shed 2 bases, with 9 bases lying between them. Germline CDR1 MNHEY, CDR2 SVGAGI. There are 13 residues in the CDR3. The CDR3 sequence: CASRRQSTDTQYF. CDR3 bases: TGTGCCAGCAGAAGACAGTCCACAGATACGCAGTATTTT.

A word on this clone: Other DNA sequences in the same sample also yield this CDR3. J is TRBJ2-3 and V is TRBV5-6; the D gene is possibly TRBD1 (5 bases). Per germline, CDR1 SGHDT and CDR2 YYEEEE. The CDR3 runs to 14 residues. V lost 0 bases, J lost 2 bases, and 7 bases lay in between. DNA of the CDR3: TGTGCCAGCAGCTTGGGGGGCCCCACAGATACGCAGTATTTT. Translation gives CASSLGGPTDTQYF.

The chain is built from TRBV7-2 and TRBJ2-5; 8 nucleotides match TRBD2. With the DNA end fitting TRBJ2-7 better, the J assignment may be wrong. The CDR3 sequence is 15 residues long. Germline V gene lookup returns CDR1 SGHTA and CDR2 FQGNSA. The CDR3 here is CASSFSGLAYYEQYF. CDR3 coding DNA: TGTGCCAGCAGCTTCTCTGGACTAGCTTACTACGAGCAGTACTTC.

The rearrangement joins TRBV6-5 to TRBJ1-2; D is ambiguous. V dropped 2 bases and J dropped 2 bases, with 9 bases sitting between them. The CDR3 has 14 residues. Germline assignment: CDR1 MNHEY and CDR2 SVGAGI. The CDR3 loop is CASSYTFGNYGYTF. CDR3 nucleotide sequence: TGTGCCAGCAGTTACACCTTTGGCAACTATGGCTACACCTTC.

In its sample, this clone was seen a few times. DNA for the CDR3: TGTGCCAGCAGTTCCCCAGCCGTGGGGCCGGGGGACACCATATATTTT. Its translation: CASSSPAVGPGDTIYF. V usage is TRBV28 and J usage is TRBJ1-3, with D maybe TRBD1 (5 bases). V lost 4 bases and J 8 bases, leaving 21 bases between the germline ends. The CDR3 extends over 16 amino acids. CDR1 and CDR2 (germline): MDHEN, SYDVKM.

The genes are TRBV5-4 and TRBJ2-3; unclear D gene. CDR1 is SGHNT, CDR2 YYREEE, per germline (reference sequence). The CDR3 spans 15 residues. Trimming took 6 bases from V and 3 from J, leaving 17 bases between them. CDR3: CASTPGPLGTDTQYF. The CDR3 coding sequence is TGTGCCAGCACCCCCGGGCCCCTTGGGACAGATACGCAGTATTTT.

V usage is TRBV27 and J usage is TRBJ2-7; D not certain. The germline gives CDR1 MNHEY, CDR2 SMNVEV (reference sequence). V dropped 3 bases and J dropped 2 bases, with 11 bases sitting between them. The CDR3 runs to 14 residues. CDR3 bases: TGTGCCAGCAGTTTGACCTCGCCCGCCTACGAGCAGTACTTC. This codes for CASSLTSPAYEQYF.

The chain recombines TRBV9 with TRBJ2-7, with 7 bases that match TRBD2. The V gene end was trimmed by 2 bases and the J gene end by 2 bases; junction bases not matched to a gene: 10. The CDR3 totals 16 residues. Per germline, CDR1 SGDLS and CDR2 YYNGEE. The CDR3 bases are TGTGCCAGCAGCGTGGGGGGGACCAAGGCCCCCTACGAGCAGTACTTC. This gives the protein CASSVGGTKAPYEQYF.

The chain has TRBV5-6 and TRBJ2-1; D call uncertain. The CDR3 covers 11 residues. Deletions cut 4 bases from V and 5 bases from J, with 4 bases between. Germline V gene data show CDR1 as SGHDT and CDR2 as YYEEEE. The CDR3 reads CASSRHNEQFF. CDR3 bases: TGTGCCAGCAGCCGCCACAATGAGCAGTTCTTC.